These T cell receptor beta chains were read from a single sample in a study of blood T cell repertoires in COVID-19. The repertoire was sequenced with immunoSEQ multiplex PCR; TCRdb's copy has only in-frame clones and lacks some. The sample holds 85,000 to 130,000 clones, 80% to 90% seen once. Sequenced input: PBMCs or T cells enriched from blood (not recorded which). These receptors all come from a woman aged 45-60 years who had recovered from COVID-19. The CDR3 runs from the conserved cysteine through the conserved F or W. A D gene is named only where the DNA matches it firmly.

d_gene,len,v_gene,j_gene,CDR3nt,CDR3aa
TRBD2,22,TRBV5-1,TRBJ2-1,TGCGCCAGCAGCTTGGGCTCCGGTGGGCGCGGGGGACTAAGGAGCTCCTACAATGAGCAGTTCTTC,CASSLGSGGRGGLRSSYNEQFF
NA,14,TRBV5-1,TRBJ2-1,TGCGCCAGCAGCGGTGGCGGGGTTGGGAATGAGCAGTTCTTC,CASSGGGVGNEQFF
NA,12,TRBV3-1/TRBV3-2,TRBJ2-7,TGTGCCAGCAGCCAAGTATCTCACGAGCAGTACTTC,CASSQVSHEQYF
TRBD2,16,TRBV7-9,TRBJ2-1,TGTGCCAGCAGCAGGGACTCGGGGGGGTCTCACAATGAGCAGTTCTTC,CASSRDSGGSHNEQFF
NA,15,TRBV5-6,TRBJ1-2,TGTGCCAGCAGCTTGGTTGGAGGCTATAACTATGGCTACACCTTC,CASSLVGGYNYGYTF
NA,12,TRBV28,TRBJ1-5,TGTGCCAGCAGTTTCAGGAATCAGCCCCAGCATTTT,CASSFRNQPQHF
NA,15,TRBV30,TRBJ1-5,TGTGCCTGGAGTTCGCGACGAATTAGCGATCAGCCCCAGCATTTT,CAWSSRRISDQPQHF
NA,14,TRBV6-5,TRBJ1-2,TGTGCCAGCAGCCCCCTGGGACTGAACTATGGCTACACCTTC,CASSPLGLNYGYTF
NA,14,TRBV5-5,TRBJ1-1,TGTGCCAGCAGCTTGGGGCAGGGGAACAGTGAAGCTTTCTTT,CASSLGQGNSEAFF
NA,12,TRBV10-3,TRBJ2-3,TGTGCCATCAGTGCGGGACTCAATACGCAGTATTTT,CAISAGLNTQYF
TRBD2,16,TRBV27,TRBJ2-1,TGTGCCAGCAGACCGCAGCTAGCGGGGGGTTACAATGAGCAGTTCTTC,CASRPQLAGGYNEQFF
NA,13,TRBV9,TRBJ1-1,TGTGCCAGCAGCGTAGACTTACAGTCTGAAGCTTTCTTT,CASSVDLQSEAFF
NA,14,TRBV5-1,TRBJ1-6,TGCGCCAGCAGCTTGGGCAGGGTCGGTTCACCCCTCCACTTT,CASSLGRVGSPLHF
NA,17,TRBV20-1,TRBJ2-5,TGCAGTGCTAGTCCTCGACAAACCATTAAAGACCAAGAGACCCAGTACTTC,CSASPRQTIKDQETQYF
TRBD1,18,TRBV5-6,TRBJ1-1,TGTGCCAGCAGCTTGGCCTTCCGGGACAGGGGATCCAACACTGAAGCTTTCTTT,CASSLAFRDRGSNTEAFF
NA,11,TRBV5-1,TRBJ2-5,TGCGCCAGCAGCTTCATGGAGACCCAGTACTTC,CASSFMETQYF
TRBD2,16,TRBV6-4,TRBJ2-7,TGTGCCAGCAGTGACTCGTTTAGCGGGAAAATCCACGAGCAGTACTTC,CASSDSFSGKIHEQYF